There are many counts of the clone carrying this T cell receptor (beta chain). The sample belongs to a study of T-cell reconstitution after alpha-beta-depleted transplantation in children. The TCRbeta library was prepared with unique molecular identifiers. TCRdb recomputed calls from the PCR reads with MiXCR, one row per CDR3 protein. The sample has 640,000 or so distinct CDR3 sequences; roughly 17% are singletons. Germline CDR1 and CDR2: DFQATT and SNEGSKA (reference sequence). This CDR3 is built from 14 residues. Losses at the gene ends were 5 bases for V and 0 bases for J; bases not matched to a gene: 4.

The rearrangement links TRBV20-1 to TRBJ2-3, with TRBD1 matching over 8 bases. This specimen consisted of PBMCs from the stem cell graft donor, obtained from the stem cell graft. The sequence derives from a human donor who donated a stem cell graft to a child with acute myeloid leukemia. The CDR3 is CSAQDRASTDTQYF. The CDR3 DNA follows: TGCAGTGCTCAGGACAGGGCTAGCACAGATACGCAGTATTTT.